This T cell receptor (beta chain) was profiled in a study of T-cell reconstitution after alpha-beta-depleted transplantation in children. Notes on the study in general: From newly produced T cells came most of the T-cell counts and diversity one year after transplant. Expanded graft clones, several hundred of them, were reportedly the source of alpha-beta T cells about two months after transplant.

V lost 2 bases and J 6 bases, leaving 8 bases between the germline ends. Germline V lookup: CDR1 LGHDT, CDR2 YNNKEL (reference sequence). The CDR3 extends over 12 amino acids. This clonotype was counted ten times or more. Its antigen remains unidentified. Unique molecular identifiers were used in preparing the TCRbeta library. TCRdb reanalysed the PCR reads using MiXCR and keeps one entry per CDR3 protein. The repertoire has about 300,000 distinct CDR3 sequences, just over 7.5% of them found once; the top ten carry approximately 9%. The receptor's source is a female patient aged 2 to 10 who had a stem cell transplant for Fanconi anemia, so the T cells may come from the graft donor. The input for sequencing was peripheral blood, taken 360 days after TCRalphabeta/CD19-depleted stem cell transplant. The J gene is TRBJ2-7, the V gene TRBV3-1; D is ambiguous. CDR3 sequence reads: CASSQFPAEQYF. CDR3 DNA sequence: TGTGCCAGCAGCCAATTCCCCGCCGAGCAGTACTTC.